This T cell receptor (beta chain) comes out of a study of T cell changes during pregnancy in multiple sclerosis. TCRdb's copy holds only in-frame clones and misses some; the assay was immunoSEQ multiplex PCR. The sample lists about 41,000 clones; 90% were seen once. The receptor's source is a female donor with multiple sclerosis, enrolled in a pregnancy study. The sample was CD8+ T cells from peripheral blood mononuclear cells, taken in the third trimester of pregnancy.

CDR3 DNA sequence: TGTGCCAGCAGCTTAGAACAGTCCCCCTACGAGCAGTACTTC. Residues: CASSLEQSPYEQYF. This sequence joins TRBV11-1 and TRBJ2-7; D gene uncertain. The length of the CDR3 is 14 residues. V was trimmed by 1 base and J by 2 bases, leaving 9 bases between them. Germline CDR1 and CDR2: SGHAT and FQDESV (reference sequence).